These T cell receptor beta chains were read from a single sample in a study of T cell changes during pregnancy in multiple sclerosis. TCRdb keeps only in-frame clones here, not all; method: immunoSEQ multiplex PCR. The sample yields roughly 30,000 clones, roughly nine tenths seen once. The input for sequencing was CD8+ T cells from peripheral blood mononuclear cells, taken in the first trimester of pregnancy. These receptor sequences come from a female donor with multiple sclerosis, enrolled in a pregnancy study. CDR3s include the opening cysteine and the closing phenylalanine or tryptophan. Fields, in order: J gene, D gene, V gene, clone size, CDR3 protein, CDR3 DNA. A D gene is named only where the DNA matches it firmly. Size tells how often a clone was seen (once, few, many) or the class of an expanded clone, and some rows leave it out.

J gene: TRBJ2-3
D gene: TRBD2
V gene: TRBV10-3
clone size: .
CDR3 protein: CAISESWGGRGADTQYF
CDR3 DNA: TGTGCCATCAGTGAGTCGTGGGGCGGGAGAGGGGCAGATACGCAGTATTTT

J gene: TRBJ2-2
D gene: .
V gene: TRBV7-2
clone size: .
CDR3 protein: CASSLTGTGELFF
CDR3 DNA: TGTGCCAGCAGCTTAACCGGGACCGGGGAGCTGTTTTTT

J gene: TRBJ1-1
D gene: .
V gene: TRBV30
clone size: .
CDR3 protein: CAWSVTRMNTEAFF
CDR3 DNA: TGTGCCTGGAGTGTAACGCGTATGAACACTGAAGCTTTCTTT

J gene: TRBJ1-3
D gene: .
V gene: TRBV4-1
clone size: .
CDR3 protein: CASSAGPNSGNTIYF
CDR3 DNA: TGCGCCAGCAGCGCAGGGCCCAACTCTGGAAACACCATATATTTT

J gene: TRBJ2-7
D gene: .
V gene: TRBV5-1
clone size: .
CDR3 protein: CASSLTSTHEQYF
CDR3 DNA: TGCGCCAGCAGCTTGACTAGCACCCACGAGCAGTACTTC

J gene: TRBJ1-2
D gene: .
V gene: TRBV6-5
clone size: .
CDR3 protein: CASTSTGDYYGYTF
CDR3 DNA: TGTGCCAGCACCTCCACGGGGGATTACTATGGCTACACCTTC

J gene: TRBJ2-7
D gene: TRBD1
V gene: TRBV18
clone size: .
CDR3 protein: CASSPRDRESPYEQYF
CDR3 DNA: TGTGCCAGCTCCCCTCGGGACAGGGAAAGCCCCTACGAGCAGTACTTC

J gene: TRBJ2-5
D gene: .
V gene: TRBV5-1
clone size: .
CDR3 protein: CASSSGVLETQYF
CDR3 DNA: TGCGCCAGCAGCTCCGGGGTTTTAGAGACCCAGTACTTC

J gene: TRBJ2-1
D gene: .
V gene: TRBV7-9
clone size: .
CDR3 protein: CASSETENNEQFF
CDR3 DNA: TGTGCCAGCAGCGAGACAGAGAACAATGAGCAGTTCTTC

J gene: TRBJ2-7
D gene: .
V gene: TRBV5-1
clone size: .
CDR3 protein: CASSLGNRVIPSYEQYF
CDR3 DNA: TGCGCCAGCAGCTTGGGGAACAGGGTAATCCCCTCCTACGAGCAGTACTTC

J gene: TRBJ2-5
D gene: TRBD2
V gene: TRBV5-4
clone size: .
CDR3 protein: CASSGGGTQYF
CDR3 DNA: TGTGCCAGCAGCGGCGGGGGGACCCAGTACTTC

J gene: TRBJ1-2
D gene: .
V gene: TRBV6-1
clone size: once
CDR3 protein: CASTVGGGNYGYTF
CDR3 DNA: TGTGCCAGCACGGTAGGAGGAGGCAATTATGGCTACACCTTC

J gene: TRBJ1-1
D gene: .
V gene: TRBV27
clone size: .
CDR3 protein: CASSSGGMNTEAFF
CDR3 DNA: TGTGCCAGCAGTTCCGGCGGAATGAACACTGAAGCTTTCTTT

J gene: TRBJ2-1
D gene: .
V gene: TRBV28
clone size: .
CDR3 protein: CASSVVAQWPYNEQFF
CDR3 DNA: TGTGCCAGCAGTGTTGTGGCCCAGTGGCCCTACAATGAGCAGTTCTTC

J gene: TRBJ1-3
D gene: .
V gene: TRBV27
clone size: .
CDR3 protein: CASSAGFPSGNTIYF
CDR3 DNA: TGTGCCAGCAGTGCGGGATTTCCCTCTGGAAACACCATATATTTT

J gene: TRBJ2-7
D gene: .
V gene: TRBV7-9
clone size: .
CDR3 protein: CASSDSGSSYEQYF
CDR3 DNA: TGTGCCAGCAGCGACTCGGGAAGTTCCTACGAGCAGTACTTC

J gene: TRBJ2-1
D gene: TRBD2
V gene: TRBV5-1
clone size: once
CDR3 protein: CASSLRPSGEIYNEQFF
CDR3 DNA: TGCGCCAGCAGCTTGCGACCTAGCGGGGAGATCTACAATGAGCAGTTCTTC

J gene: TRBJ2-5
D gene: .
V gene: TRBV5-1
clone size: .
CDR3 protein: CASSREWAGETQYF
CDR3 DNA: TGCGCCAGCAGTCGGGAGTGGGCTGGGGAGACCCAGTACTTC

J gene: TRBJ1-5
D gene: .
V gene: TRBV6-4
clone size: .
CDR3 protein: CASSDSTSARAAQPQHF
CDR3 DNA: TGTGCCAGCAGTGACTCGACCTCGGCCAGGGCGGCTCAGCCCCAGCATTTT

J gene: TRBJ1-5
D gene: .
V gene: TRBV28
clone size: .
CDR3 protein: CASSDSGNSNQPQHF
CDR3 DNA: TGTGCCAGCAGTGACTCAGGGAATAGCAATCAGCCCCAGCATTTT

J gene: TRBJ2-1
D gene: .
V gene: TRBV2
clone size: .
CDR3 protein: CASSPYEGGTYNEQFF
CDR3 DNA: TGTGCCAGCAGCCCGTACGAGGGAGGAACCTACAATGAGCAGTTCTTC

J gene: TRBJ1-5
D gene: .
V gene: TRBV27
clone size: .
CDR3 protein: CASSPEYGFRQPQHF
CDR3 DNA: TGTGCCAGCAGTCCCGAGTACGGGTTCCGGCAGCCCCAGCATTTT

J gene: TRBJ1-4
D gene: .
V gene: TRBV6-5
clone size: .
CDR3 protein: CASSPTGGQKLFF
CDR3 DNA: TGTGCCAGCAGCCCTACAGGAGGGCAAAAACTGTTTTTT

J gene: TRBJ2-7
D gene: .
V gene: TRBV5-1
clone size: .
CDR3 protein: CASSLVGGSTYEQYF
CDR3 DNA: TGCGCCAGCAGCTTGGTAGGGGGATCGACCTACGAGCAGTACTTC

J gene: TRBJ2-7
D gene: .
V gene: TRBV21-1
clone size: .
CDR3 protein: CASSPQGSGEQYF
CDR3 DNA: TGTGCCAGCAGCCCCCAGGGGAGCGGCGAGCAGTACTTC

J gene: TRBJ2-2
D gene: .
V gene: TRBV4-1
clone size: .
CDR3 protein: CASSGGGELFF
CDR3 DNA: TGCGCCAGCAGCGGCGGAGGGGAGCTGTTTTTT

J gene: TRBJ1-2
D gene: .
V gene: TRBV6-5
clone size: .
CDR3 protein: CASSYSPSGGYTF
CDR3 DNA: TGTGCCAGCAGTTACAGCCCCTCCGGGGGCTACACCTTC

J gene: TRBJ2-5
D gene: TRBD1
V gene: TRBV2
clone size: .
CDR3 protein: CASSEFREGGAGETQYF
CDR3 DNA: TGTGCCAGCAGTGAATTCCGGGAAGGGGGCGCCGGGGAGACCCAGTACTTC

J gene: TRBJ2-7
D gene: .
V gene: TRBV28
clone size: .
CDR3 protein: CASSHRAKWDNLYEQYF
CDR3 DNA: TGTGCCAGCAGCCACCGCGCTAAGTGGGACAACCTTTACGAGCAGTACTTC

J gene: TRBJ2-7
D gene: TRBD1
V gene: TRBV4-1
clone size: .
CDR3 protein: CASSVRDRSYEQYF
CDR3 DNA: TGCGCCAGCAGCGTCCGGGACAGGAGCTACGAGCAGTACTTC

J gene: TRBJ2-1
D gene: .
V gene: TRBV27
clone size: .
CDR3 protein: CASSSTGGGNEQFF
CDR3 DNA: TGTGCCAGCAGTTCCACCGGCGGAGGCAATGAGCAGTTCTTC

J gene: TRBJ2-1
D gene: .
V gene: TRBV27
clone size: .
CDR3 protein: CASSLWGVGRPPYNEQFF
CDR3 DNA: TGTGCCAGCAGTTTATGGGGAGTAGGGAGGCCACCCTACAATGAGCAGTTCTTC

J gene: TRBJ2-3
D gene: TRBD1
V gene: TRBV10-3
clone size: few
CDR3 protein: CAISDRATTDTQYF
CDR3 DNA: TGTGCCATCAGCGACAGGGCCACCACAGATACGCAGTATTTT

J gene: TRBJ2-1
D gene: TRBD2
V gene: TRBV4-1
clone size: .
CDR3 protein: CASSLLGLAGGNEQFF
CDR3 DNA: TGCGCCAGCAGCCTTCTCGGACTAGCGGGAGGGAATGAGCAGTTCTTC

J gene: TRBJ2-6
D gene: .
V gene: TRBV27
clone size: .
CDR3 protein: CASSPEHSGANVLTF
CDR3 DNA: TGTGCCAGCAGTCCCGAACACTCTGGGGCCAACGTCCTGACTTTC

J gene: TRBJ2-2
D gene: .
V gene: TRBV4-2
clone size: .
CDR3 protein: CASSQPQGGTGELFF
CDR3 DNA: TGTGCCAGCAGCCAGCCCCAAGGAGGCACCGGGGAGCTGTTTTTT

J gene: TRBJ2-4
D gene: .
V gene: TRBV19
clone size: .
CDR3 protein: CASSIESENRISAKNIQYF
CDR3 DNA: TGTGCCAGTAGTATAGAATCGGAAAACAGGATCTCGGCCAAAAACATTCAGTACTTC